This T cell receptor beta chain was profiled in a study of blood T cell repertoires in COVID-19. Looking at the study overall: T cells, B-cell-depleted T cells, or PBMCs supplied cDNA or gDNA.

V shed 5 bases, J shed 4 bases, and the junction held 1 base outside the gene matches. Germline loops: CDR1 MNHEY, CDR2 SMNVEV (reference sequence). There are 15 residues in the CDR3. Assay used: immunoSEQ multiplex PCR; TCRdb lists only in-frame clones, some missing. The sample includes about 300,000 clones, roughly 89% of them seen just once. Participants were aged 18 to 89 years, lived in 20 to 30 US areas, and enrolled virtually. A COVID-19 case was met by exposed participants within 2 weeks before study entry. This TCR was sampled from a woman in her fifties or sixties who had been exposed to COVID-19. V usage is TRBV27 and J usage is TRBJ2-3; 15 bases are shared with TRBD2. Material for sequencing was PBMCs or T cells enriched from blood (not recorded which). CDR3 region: CASSRTSGGADTQYF. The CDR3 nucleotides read TGTGCCAGCAGTAGGACTAGCGGGGGGGCAGATACGCAGTATTTT.